This T cell receptor beta chain was captured in a study of T cells after yellow fever vaccination. Study-wide background: The fractions with low cell numbers were processed using SMART-Seq v4 Ultra Low Input.

In the case of this clonotype: Its antigen is unknown.

Findings and caveats of the study: When the response was secondary, it was weaker but reached its peak faster, day 5 versus 15. Abundant bulk-derived clonotypes could contaminate FACS-sorted repertoires.

MiXCR was run by TCRdb on the 5' RACE reads, yielding one entry per CDR3 protein. The sample consists of under 250,000 distinct CDR3 sequences, 6.9% of them appearing once. Trimming stripped 1 base from V and 10 bases from J, with 9 bases between. The CDR3 contains 12 residues. In germline, CDR1 is SGDLS, CDR2 YYNGEE. Sequencing used CD4+ T cells sorted from PBMCs, obtained 15 days after the yellow fever booster vaccination. This chain uses TRBV9 with TRBJ2-1; D not resolved. The sequence was obtained from a man between 25 and 39 years old who received the YFV17D yellow fever vaccine. Here the CDR3 reads CASSVTTSEQFF. The CDR3 DNA sequence: TGTGCCAGCAGCGTAACGACGTCCGAGCAGTTCTTC.